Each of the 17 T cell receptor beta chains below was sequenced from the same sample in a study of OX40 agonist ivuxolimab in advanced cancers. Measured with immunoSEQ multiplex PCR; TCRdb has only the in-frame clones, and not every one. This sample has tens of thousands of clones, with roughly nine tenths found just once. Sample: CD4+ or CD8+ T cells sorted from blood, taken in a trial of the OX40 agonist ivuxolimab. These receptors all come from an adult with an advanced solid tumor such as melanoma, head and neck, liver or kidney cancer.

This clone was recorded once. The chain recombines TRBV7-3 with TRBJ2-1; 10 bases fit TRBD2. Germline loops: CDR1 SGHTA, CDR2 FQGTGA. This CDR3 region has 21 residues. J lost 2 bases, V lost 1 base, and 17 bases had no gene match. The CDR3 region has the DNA TGTGCCAGCAGCTTAAACCCCGGGGTAGCGGGAGGTCTAGATGCCTACAATGAGCAGTTCTTC. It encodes CASSLNPGVAGGLDAYNEQFF.

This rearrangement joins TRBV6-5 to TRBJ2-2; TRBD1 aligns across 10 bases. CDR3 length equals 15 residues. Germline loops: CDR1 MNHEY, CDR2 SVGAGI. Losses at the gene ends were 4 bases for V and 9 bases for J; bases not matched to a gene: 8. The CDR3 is CASSWSGTGVRELFF. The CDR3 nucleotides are TGTGCCAGCAGTTGGTCCGGGACAGGGGTACGGGAGCTGTTTTTT.

The CDR3 loop reads CASSLAQGADTQYF. The CDR3 coding sequence is TGCGCCAGCAGCTTGGCCCAGGGTGCAGATACGCAGTATTTT. This chain joins TRBV5-1 and TRBJ2-3; weak D call: TRBD1 (5 bases). The germline V gene encodes CDR1 SGHRS and CDR2 YFSETQ. V gave up 0 bases and J gave up 4 bases, with 9 bases separating them. The CDR3 contains 14 residues.

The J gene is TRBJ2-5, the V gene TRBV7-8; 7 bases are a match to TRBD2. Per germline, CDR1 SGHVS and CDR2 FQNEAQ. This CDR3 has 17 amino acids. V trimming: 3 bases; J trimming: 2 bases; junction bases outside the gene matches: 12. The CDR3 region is CASSFPPSGTTQETQYF. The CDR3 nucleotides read TGTGCCAGCAGCTTCCCTCCCTCCGGGACTACACAAGAGACCCAGTACTTC. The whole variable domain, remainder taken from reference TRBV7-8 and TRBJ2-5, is GAGVSQSPRYKVAKRGQDVALRCDPISGHVSLFWYQQALGQGPEFLTYFQNEAQLDKSGLPSDRFFAERPEGSVSTLKIQRTQQEDSAVYLCASSFPPSGTTQETQYFGPGTRLLVL.

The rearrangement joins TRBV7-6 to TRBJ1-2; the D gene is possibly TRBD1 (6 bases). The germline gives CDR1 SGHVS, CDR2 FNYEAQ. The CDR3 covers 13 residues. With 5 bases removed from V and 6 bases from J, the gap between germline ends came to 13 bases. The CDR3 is CASSREGVHGYTF. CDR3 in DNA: TGTGCCAGCAGCCGTGAGGGGGTTCATGGCTACACCTTC. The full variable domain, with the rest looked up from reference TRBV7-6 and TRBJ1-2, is GAGVSQSPRYKVTKRGQDVALRCDPISGHVSLYWYRQALGQGPEFLTYFNYEAQQDKSGLPNDRFSAERPEGSISTLTIQRTEQRDSAMYRCASSREGVHGYTFGSGTRLTVV.

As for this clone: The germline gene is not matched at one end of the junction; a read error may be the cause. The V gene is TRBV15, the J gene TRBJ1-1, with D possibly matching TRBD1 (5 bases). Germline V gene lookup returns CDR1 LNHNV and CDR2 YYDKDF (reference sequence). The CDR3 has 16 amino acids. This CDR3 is CATSREGATDIAEAFF. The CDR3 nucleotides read TGTGCCACCAGCAGAGAAGGGGCGACGGATATCGCTGAGGCTTTCTTT.

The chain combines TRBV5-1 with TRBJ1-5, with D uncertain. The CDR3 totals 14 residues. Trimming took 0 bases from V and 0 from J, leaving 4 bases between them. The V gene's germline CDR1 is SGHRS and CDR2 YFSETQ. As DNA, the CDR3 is TGCGCCAGCAGCTTGGAGGGTAGCAATCAGCCCCAGCATTTT. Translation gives CASSLEGSNQPQHF.

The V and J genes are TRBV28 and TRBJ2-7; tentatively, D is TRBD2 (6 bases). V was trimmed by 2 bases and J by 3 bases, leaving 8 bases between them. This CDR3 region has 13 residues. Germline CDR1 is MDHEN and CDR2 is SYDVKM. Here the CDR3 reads CASSLGGGYEQYV. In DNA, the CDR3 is TGTGCCAGCAGTTTAGGGGGAGGCTACGAGCAGTACGTC.

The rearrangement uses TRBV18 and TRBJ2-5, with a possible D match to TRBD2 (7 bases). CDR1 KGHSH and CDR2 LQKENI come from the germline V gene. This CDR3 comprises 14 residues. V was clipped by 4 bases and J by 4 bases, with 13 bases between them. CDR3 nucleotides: TGTGCCAGCTCACGGGGGGGGGCCGGAGAGACCCAGTACTTC. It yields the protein CASSRGGAGETQYF.

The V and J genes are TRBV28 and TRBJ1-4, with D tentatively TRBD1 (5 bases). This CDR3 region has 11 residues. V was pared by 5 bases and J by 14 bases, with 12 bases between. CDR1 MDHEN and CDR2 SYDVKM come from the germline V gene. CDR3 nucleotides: TGTGCCAGCAGTCTCGGGGCCAGTCTGTTTTTT. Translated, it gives CASSLGASLFF.

CDR3 sequence: CASSIWQKNTEAFF. The CDR3 DNA sequence: TGTGCCAGTAGTATTTGGCAGAAAAACACTGAAGCTTTCTTT. This chain links TRBV19 with TRBJ1-1; the D is unclear. Trimming cost V 3 bases and J 2 bases, with 10 bases left between them. The CDR3 runs 14 residues. The V gene's germline CDR1 is LNHDA and CDR2 SQIVND (reference sequence).

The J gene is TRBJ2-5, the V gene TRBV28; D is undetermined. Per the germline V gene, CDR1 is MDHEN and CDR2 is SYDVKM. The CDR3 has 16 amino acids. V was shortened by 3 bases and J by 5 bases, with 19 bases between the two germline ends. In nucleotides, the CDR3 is TGTGCCAGCAGTTTCCCCCACTTTCCAAATAGGGAGACCCAGTACTTC. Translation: CASSFPHFPNRETQYF.

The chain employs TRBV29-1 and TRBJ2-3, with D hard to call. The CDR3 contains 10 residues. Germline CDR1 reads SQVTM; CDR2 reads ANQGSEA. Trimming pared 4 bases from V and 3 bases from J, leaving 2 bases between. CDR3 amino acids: CSVATDTQYF. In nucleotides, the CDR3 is TGCAGCGTTGCTACAGATACGCAGTATTTT.

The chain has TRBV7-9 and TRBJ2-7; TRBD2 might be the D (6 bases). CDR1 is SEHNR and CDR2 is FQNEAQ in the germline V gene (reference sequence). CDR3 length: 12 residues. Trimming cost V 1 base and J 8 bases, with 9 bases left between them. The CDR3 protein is CASSLGGEQQYV. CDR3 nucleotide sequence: TGTGCCAGCAGCTTAGGGGGGGAGCAGCAGTACGTC.

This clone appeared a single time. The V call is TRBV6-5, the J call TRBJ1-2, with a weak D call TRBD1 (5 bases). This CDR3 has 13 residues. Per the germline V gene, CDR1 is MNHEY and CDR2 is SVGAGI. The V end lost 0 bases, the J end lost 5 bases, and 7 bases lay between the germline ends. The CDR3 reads CASSYSGGYGYTF. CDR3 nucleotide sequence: TGTGCCAGCAGTTACTCGGGGGGGTATGGCTACACCTTC.

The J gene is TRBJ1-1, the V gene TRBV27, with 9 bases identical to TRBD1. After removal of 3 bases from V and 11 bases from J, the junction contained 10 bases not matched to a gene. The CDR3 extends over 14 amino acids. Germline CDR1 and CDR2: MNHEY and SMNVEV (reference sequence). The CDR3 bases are TGTGCCAGCAGTTTGGCCACCGGGACAGGGAATGCTTTCTTT. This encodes CASSLATGTGNAFF.

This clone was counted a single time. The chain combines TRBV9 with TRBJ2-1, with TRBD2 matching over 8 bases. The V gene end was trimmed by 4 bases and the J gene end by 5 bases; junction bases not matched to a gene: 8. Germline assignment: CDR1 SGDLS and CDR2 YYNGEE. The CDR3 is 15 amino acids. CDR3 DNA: TGTGCCAGCAGCACCCCGGGAGGGGGAAACAATGAGCAGTTCTTC. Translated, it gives CASSTPGGGNNEQFF.